This T cell receptor beta chain was retrieved from a study of CD8 T cells in ankylosing spondylitis (dated 2017 in TCRdb). Turning to the overall study: To find TCR variants linked to disease, the study profiled T cell receptor beta repertoires in ankylosing spondylitis patients and healthy donors. In total, the full study cohort was made up of some 100 healthy donors and 25 or so ankylosing spondylitis patients. Peripheral blood samples were taken, and synovial fluid was additionally collected from ankylosing spondylitis patients.

Data came from an Illumina HiSeq 2500. Quantitative 5'-RACE with molecular barcodes was used to prepare TCR beta libraries. In the authors' own workflow: A new computational method based on a probabilistic model of VDJ rearrangement was used to identify disease-linked TCR variants. Starting from the raw public reads, TCRdb applied fastp trimming at Q25, assembled clones with MiXCR and retained in-frame beta chains. Identical CDR3 protein sequences are pooled into one entry, listed with their most common genes and DNA. TCRdb, not the authors, supplied the V and J calls. The sample profile shows 700,000 or so distinct CDR3 sequences; around 20% of them were found once. In total, the top ten clones hold about 19% of the sample. A distance of 11 bases separates the germline ends of V and J, which lose 2 bases and 3 bases respectively. The CDR3 numbers 14 residues from cysteine through phenylalanine. Only the CDR3 part of the read is kept: 42 bases, read in frame from the first base. The germline V gene (reference sequence) gives CDR1 as DFQATT and CDR2 as SNEGSKA.

Broad study findings and their caveats: The disease-linked clones were reported to be significantly enriched in matched synovial fluid samples from ankylosing spondylitis patients. A TCR beta motif of eight highly homologous amino acid variants appeared characteristic of blood from ankylosing spondylitis patients. Some motif variants had previously been reported in the synovial fluid and blood of reactive arthritis patients, which suggests shared mechanisms of disease initiation. The disease-linked clones had a CD8+ phenotype and were found at relatively low frequencies in peripheral blood.

This clonotype was observed a handful of times. Its antigen is not yet known. Base qualities were left out, and no much larger clone turns up one base away. This receptor was obtained from a male donor with ankylosing spondylitis. The sequenced material came from blood, either unsorted or a sorted T cell fraction (not recorded which). The V gene is TRBV20-1 and the J gene is TRBJ2-1, with no confidently assigned D gene. The DNA reads as follows: TGCAGTGCTAGAAGACTGAGCTACTACAATGAGCAGTTCTTC. This translates into CSARRLSYYNEQFF.